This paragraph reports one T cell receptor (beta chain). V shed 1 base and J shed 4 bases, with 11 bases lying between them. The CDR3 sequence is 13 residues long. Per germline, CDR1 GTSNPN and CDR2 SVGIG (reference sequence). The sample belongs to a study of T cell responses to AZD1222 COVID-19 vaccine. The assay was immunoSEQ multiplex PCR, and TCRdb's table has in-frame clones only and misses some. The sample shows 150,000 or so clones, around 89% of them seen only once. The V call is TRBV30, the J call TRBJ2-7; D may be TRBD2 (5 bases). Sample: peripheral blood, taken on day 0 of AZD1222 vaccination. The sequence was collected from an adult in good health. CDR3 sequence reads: CAWSEQLGYEQYF. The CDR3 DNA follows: TGTGCCTGGAGTGAGCAACTAGGGTACGAGCAGTACTTC.